A selection of T cell receptor beta chains follows, all from one sample in a study of cytomegalovirus exposure and HLA in healthy donors. Sequencing used immunoSEQ multiplex PCR; TCRdb keeps in-frame clones, though not all of them. Seen here are around 230,000 clones, roughly 81% observed once, and the top ten hold approximately 0.24%. Sample: PBMCs. These TCRs come from a girl aged 2-10 years in good health and CMV-seronegative. Each CDR3 is given with its conserved first and last residue. The order of the fields is V gene, J gene, clone size, D gene, CDR3 DNA, CDR3 protein. A D gene is named only where the DNA matches it firmly. Clone size is not always given. Where it is, it says once, few, many or a class for expanded clones.

>TRBV18|TRBJ1-2|.|TRBD1
TGTGCCAGCTCTCCGGGACAGCTCTATGGCTACACCTTC
CASSPGQLYGYTF
>TRBV30|TRBJ1-5|.|TRBD1
TGTGCCTGGAATCTAATTCCGGGACAGGGGACAAGATATAGCAATCAGCCCCAGCATTTT
CAWNLIPGQGTRYSNQPQHF
>TRBV11-2|TRBJ1-2|.|TRBD1
TGTGCCAGCAGCTTAGTAGGGACAGGGGTGAAGGGCTACACCTTC
CASSLVGTGVKGYTF
>TRBV6-1|TRBJ1-1|.|.
TGTGCCAGCAACTTCCAGGGAGGAGCTTTCTTT
CASNFQGGAFF
>TRBV29-1|TRBJ2-1|.|.
TGCAGCGTTGAGTCTACTACCTTCTTAGGTGAGCAGTTCTTC
CSVESTTFLGEQFF
>TRBV6-9|TRBJ1-2|.|.
TGTGCCAGCAGTTTTCGAAACAGGTGCGACTATGGCTACACCTTC
CASSFRNRCDYGYTF
>TRBV4-1|TRBJ2-1|.|.
TGCGCCAGCAGCCAAGTAAACAGGGACAATGAGCAGTTCTTC
CASSQVNRDNEQFF
>TRBV7-2|TRBJ2-7|.|TRBD1
TGTGCCAGCAGATCCCCAGGGGGCACGGTCGAGCAGTACTTC
CASRSPGGTVEQYF
>TRBV7-9|TRBJ2-7|.|TRBD2
TGTTCCAGCAGTCGCCTTAGCGGGGGGAGCTCCTACGAGCAGTACTTC
CSSSRLSGGSSYEQYF
>TRBV28|TRBJ1-4|few|.
TGTGCCAGCAGTTTGGGGGGGCTCATTTCGGGGAATGAAAAACTGTTTTTT
CASSLGGLISGNEKLFF
>TRBV6-6|TRBJ2-7|few|.
TGTGCCAGCAGAAACGCCGGACTGTTCGCCTACGAGCAGTACTTC
CASRNAGLFAYEQYF
>TRBV11-2|TRBJ2-5|once|.
TGTGCCAGCAGCTACCTAACTAGTTTCCAAGAGACCCAGTACTTC
CASSYLTSFQETQYF
>TRBV28|TRBJ2-5|once|TRBD1
TGTGCCAGCAGTTTAACCGGGGGACAGGGAGAGCAGACCCAGTACTTC
CASSLTGGQGEQTQYF
>TRBV11-2|TRBJ2-3|.|.
TGTGCCAGCAGCCCCAGCACAGTCTATACCCCAGATACGCAGTATTTT
CASSPSTVYTPDTQYF
>TRBV18|TRBJ1-1|.|.
TGTGCCAGCTCACCACCGTCTCCAGGGATGAACACTGAAGCTTTCTTT
CASSPPSPGMNTEAFF
>TRBV18|TRBJ1-1|.|.
TGTGCCAGCTCACTGGCAGGGGTTGGGGTGAACACTGAAGCTTTCTTT
CASSLAGVGVNTEAFF
>TRBV27|TRBJ2-7|.|.
TGTGCCAGCAGTTTAGGGCAGGGTGGGTACGAGCAGTACTTC
CASSLGQGGYEQYF
>TRBV29-1|TRBJ2-1|.|TRBD1
TGCAGCGTTATCCCCGACAGGGGGGACTACAATGAGCAGTTCTTC
CSVIPDRGDYNEQFF
>TRBV6-6|TRBJ2-2|.|.
TGTGCCAGCAGTCAGGGGTACACCGGGGAGCTGTTTTTT
CASSQGYTGELFF
>TRBV27|TRBJ2-7|.|.
TGTGCCAGCAGGCTCACAGGGTTCCACGAGCAGTACTTC
CASRLTGFHEQYF
>TRBV6-1|TRBJ2-7|.|TRBD1
TGTGCCAGCACCGAACGGGACAGCAACTACGAGCAGTACTTC
CASTERDSNYEQYF
>TRBV6-6|TRBJ1-2|.|.
TGTGCCAGCAGCGCCCGGGGAGGGCTTAACGGCTACACCTTC
CASSARGGLNGYTF
>TRBV6-1|TRBJ2-1|.|TRBD2
TGTGCCAGCAGTCCAGGGACTAGCGGGATCAATGAGCAGTTCTTC
CASSPGTSGINEQFF
>TRBV10-3|TRBJ1-2|.|.
TGTGCCACTGGGTTTGTGGACACCTATGGCTACACCTTC
CATGFVDTYGYTF
>TRBV9|TRBJ1-3|.|.
TGTGCCAGCAGCCCCCGTCCGAGCTCTGGAAACACCATATATTTT
CASSPRPSSGNTIYF
>TRBV30|TRBJ1-4|.|.
TGTGCCTGGAGTCGGAGGGCTTCTAATGAAAAACTGTTTTTT
CAWSRRASNEKLFF
>TRBV2|TRBJ2-2|.|TRBD2
TGTGCCAGCAGTCCCTCTAGCGGGAACACCGGGGAGCTGTTTTTT
CASSPSSGNTGELFF
>TRBV27|TRBJ2-1|.|TRBD2
TGTGCCAGCAGTTCCAGCGGGGCTCTCAATGAGCAGTTCTTC
CASSSSGALNEQFF
>TRBV6-1|TRBJ2-5|once|TRBD1
TGTGCCAGCAGGGGACAGGGGGCGAGAGAGACCCAGTACTTC
CASRGQGARETQYF
>TRBV19|TRBJ2-1|.|TRBD2
TGTGCCAGTAGTACTAGCGGGGGGGCCAGGAATGAGCAGTTCTTC
CASSTSGGARNEQFF
>TRBV5-8|TRBJ1-5|few|.
TGTGCCAGCATGGGTTGGGCCGGTCAGCCCCAGCATTTT
CASMGWAGQPQHF
>TRBV27|TRBJ2-2|.|TRBD2
TGTGCCAGCAGTTCCCTAGCGGGGGGGAGGAACACCGGGGAGCTGTTTTTT
CASSSLAGGRNTGELFF
>TRBV5-1|TRBJ1-2|.|.
TGCGCCAGCAGCTTGGCCGACAGGACGCCCTATGGCTACACCTTC
CASSLADRTPYGYTF
>TRBV10-2|TRBJ2-7|.|TRBD2
TGCGCCAGCAGGATTAGCGGGGGACATGCCTACGAGCAGTACTTC
CASRISGGHAYEQYF
>TRBV25-1|TRBJ2-1|.|.
TGTGCCAGCAGTCTCTCGAGCGGAGGGGTTAGGGATGAGCAGTTCTTC
CASSLSSGGVRDEQFF
>TRBV5-6|TRBJ1-6|once|.
TGTGCCAGCAGCCCCAGGGGATTCGGTTCACCCCTCCACTTT
CASSPRGFGSPLHF
>TRBV5-1|TRBJ2-3|once|.
TGCGCCAGCAGCCCGGAAGCTAGGCCCGGTCCCACAGATACGCAGTATTTT
CASSPEARPGPTDTQYF
>TRBV15|TRBJ2-5|.|TRBD1
TGTGCCACCAGGGGGGTGGGACAGTCACGAACCCAGTACTTC
CATRGVGQSRTQYF
>TRBV7-5|TRBJ1-3|.|.
TGTGTCAGAAGCCCACAAATCCGGGACAGAACTGGAAACACCATATATTTT
CVRSPQIRDRTGNTIYF
>TRBV2|TRBJ2-2|.|.
TGTGCCAGCAGGTCCAGTTTGAACACCGGGGAGCTGTTTTTT
CASRSSLNTGELFF
>TRBV29-1|TRBJ2-1|.|TRBD2
TGCAGCGTTGTCGGACTAGCGGGAGGGTACAATGAGCAGTTCTTC
CSVVGLAGGYNEQFF
>TRBV4-1|TRBJ2-3|.|TRBD1
TGCGCCAGCAGCCAAGAAGGGGGACAGGGGGGTACGCAGTATTTT
CASSQEGGQGGTQYF
>TRBV7-9|TRBJ2-3|.|TRBD2
TGTGCCAGCAGCCAGACTAGCGGGAGGTACGATACGCAGTATTTT
CASSQTSGRYDTQYF
>TRBV7-8|TRBJ2-3|.|TRBD1
TGTGCCAGCAGCTTTACATCGAGGACAGGGGCCACAGATACGCAGTATTTT
CASSFTSRTGATDTQYF
>TRBV5-1|TRBJ2-3|.|.
TGCGCCAGCAGCTTGGATTCGCAGGGCCCAGATACGCAGTATTTT
CASSLDSQGPDTQYF
>TRBV6-1|TRBJ2-7|.|TRBD2
TGTGCCAGCAGTCTAGCGGGAGGGATCTCCTACGAGCAGTACTTC
CASSLAGGISYEQYF
>TRBV18|TRBJ2-7|.|TRBD1
TGTGCCAGCTCACCCCCGGGACAGGGGCACTACGAGCAGTACTTC
CASSPPGQGHYEQYF
>TRBV29-1|TRBJ1-2|.|.
TGCAGCGTTGGGGGGCTGGACTATGGCTACACCTTC
CSVGGLDYGYTF
>TRBV6-5|TRBJ2-7|.|.
TGTGCCAGCAGTGTCGACACCCACGCTCGCTACGAGCAGTACTTC
CASSVDTHARYEQYF
>TRBV4-2|TRBJ2-7|once|.
TGTGCCAGCAGCCTGGGGGGTCTTGGGGCCGACGAGCAGTACTTC
CASSLGGLGADEQYF